A single sample gave rise to the 10 T cell receptor beta chains below, sequenced in a study of response to subunit inactivated influenza vaccine (dated by TCRdb to 2016 to 2019). To prepare the library, RT-PCR was applied. Instrument on record: Illumina HiSeq 2500. In TCRdb, the public reads were trimmed at Q25 with fastp and aligned with MiXCR, with productive beta chains retained. Identical CDR3 proteins give one entry, which carries the most common genes and DNA. Here the sample has some 640,000 distinct CDR3 sequences; about 15% occur a single time. The top ten clones comprise around 7% of the sample. Material: PBMCs from blood, obtained 14 to 15 days before vaccination. These receptors came from a man aged 50 to 60 who received an inactivated influenza vaccine. Donor details come from another sample of the same person, matched by shared clones.

This clonotype was picked up a small number of times. This rearrangement joins TRBV6-6 to TRBJ2-7, with TRBD1 identical over 11 bases. There are 12 residues in the CDR3. Germline assignment: CDR1 MNHNY and CDR2 SVGAGI (reference sequence). J lost 11 bases, V lost 0 bases, and 0 bases had no gene match. This CDR3 reads CASSYSGQGEYF. The CDR3 DNA follows: TGTGCCAGCAGTTACTCGGGACAGGGGGAGTACTTC.

This clonotype was seen a few times. This rearrangement joins TRBV12-3 or TRBV12-4 to TRBJ1-2; D is unresolved. Deletions cut 3 bases from V and 5 bases from J, with 7 bases between. The CDR3 spans 12 residues. CDR3 DNA: TGTGCCAGCAGTTTCGAAACGTATGGCTACACCTTC. It codes for CASSFETYGYTF.

This clonotype was counted at least ten times. The rearrangement links TRBV12-3 or TRBV12-4 to TRBJ1-5, with TRBD1 matching 7 bases. The CDR3 is 15 amino acids. V trimming: 4 bases; J trimming: 2 bases; junction bases outside the gene matches: 5. CDR3 DNA: TGTGCCAGCAGTTACAGGGGTGGTGGCAATCAGCCCCAGCATTTT. Translated, it gives CASSYRGGGNQPQHF.

This clonotype was recorded a few times. The chain combines TRBV4-3 with TRBJ2-7; 8 nucleotides match TRBD1. The V and J ends lost 2 bases and 3 bases, in that order; junction bases with no gene match: 6. The CDR3 contains 15 residues. The germline CDR1 and CDR2 sequences are LGHNA and YSLEER. CDR3 loop: CASSQYDGQGYEQYF. CDR3 coding DNA: TGCGCCAGCAGCCAATACGACGGACAGGGCTACGAGCAGTACTTC.

This chain connects TRBV27 to TRBJ2-7; D not certain. The CDR3 length is 13 residues. The germline gives CDR1 MNHEY, CDR2 SMNVEV (reference sequence). V gave up 3 bases and J gave up 3 bases, with 9 bases separating them. Written as DNA, the CDR3 is TGTGCCAGCAGTTTCGGCAAATTCTACGAGCAGTACTTC. Protein: CASSFGKFYEQYF.

This clonotype occurred a few times. The rearrangement uses TRBV5-5 and TRBJ1-2; D remains unclear. The germline CDR1 and CDR2 sequences are SGHKS and YYEKEE (reference sequence). V was shortened by 4 bases and J by 2 bases, with 15 bases between the two germline ends. The CDR3 runs 15 residues. CDR3 residues: CASSTAAGGNYGYTF. Written as DNA, the CDR3 is TGTGCCAGCAGCACAGCAGCGGGTGGGAACTATGGCTACACCTTC.

J is TRBJ2-7 and V is TRBV20-1, with a tentative D call TRBD2 (5 bases). With 1 base removed from V and 6 bases from J, the gap between germline ends came to 16 bases. The CDR3 consists of 14 residues. Germline-derived CDR1 and CDR2 are DFQATT and SNEGSKA (reference sequence). This chain's CDR3 is CSARVTVLAREQYF. The CDR3 DNA sequence: TGCAGTGCTAGAGTTACCGTTCTAGCACGCGAGCAGTACTTC.

This clonotype occurred many times. The V call is TRBV12-3 or TRBV12-4, the J call TRBJ2-1, with D maybe TRBD1 (6 bases). The length of the CDR3 is 16 residues. Trimming removed 3 bases from V and 4 bases from J, with 16 bases in between. CDR3 amino acids: CASSFGQGKGYNEQFF. The CDR3 DNA reads as TGTGCCAGCAGTTTCGGTCAGGGGAAGGGGTACAATGAGCAGTTCTTC.

DNA for the CDR3: TGCGCCAGCAAAGACAGGGGAAGCGAGCAGTACTTC. Translating gives CASKDRGSEQYF. The V and J genes are TRBV10-2 and TRBJ2-7; 8 bases map to TRBD1. The ends lost 7 bases at V and 6 bases at J; junction bases unmatched: 5. This CDR3 comprises 12 residues. CDR1 is WSHSY and CDR2 is SAAADI in the germline V gene.

The J gene is TRBJ2-3, the V gene TRBV12-3 or TRBV12-4, with TRBD1 matching over 9 bases. This CDR3 spans 14 amino acids. With 5 bases clipped from V and 8 bases from J, the junction kept 8 bases outside the gene matches. This CDR3 reads CASSPSLGQGTQYF. The DNA for the CDR3 is TGTGCCAGCAGTCCCAGCCTGGGACAGGGTACGCAGTATTTT.